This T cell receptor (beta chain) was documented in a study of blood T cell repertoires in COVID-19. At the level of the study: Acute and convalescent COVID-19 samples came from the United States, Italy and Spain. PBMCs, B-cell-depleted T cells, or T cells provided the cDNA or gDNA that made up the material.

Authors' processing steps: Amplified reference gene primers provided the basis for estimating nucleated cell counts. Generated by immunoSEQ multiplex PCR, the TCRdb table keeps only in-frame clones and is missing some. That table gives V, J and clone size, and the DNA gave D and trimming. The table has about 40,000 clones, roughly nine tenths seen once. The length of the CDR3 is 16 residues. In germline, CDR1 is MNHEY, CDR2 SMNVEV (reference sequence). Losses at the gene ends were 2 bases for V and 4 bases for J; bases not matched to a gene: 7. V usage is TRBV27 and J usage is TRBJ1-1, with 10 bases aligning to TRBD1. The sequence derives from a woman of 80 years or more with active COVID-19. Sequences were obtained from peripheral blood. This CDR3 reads CASSLIAGQGSTEAFF. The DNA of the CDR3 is TGTGCCAGCAGTTTAATCGCGGGACAGGGGAGCACTGAAGCTTTCTTT.